This TCR beta chain was recovered during a study of Graves' ophthalmopathy and Graves' hyperthyroidism. Study-wide points: Blood was where most expanded thyroid clonotypes above 0.001 frequency also turned up.

Exclusion applied to patients with other autoimmune diseases, uncontrolled infections, pregnancy or lactation. Germline CDR1 is LNHDA and CDR2 is SQIVND (reference sequence). Germline trimming cut 2 bases from V and 2 bases from J; bases unmatched to any gene: 3. This CDR3 comprises 15 residues. This clonotype was seen ten or more times. Antigen: not known. RNA served as the template for amplifying TCR beta CDR3 regions. Following a first-round RT-PCR that used HTBI primers, a second-round multiplex PCR was carried out. TCRdb passed the multiplex PCR reads through MiXCR, listing each CDR3 protein once. The sample has roughly 610,000 distinct CDR3 sequences, approximately 22% seen once.

The receptor was derived from a woman between 18 and 30 years old with stable Graves' hyperthyroidism. Some clones in this sample may be carry-over from other donors' samples. Sample: peripheral blood. This chain connects TRBV19 to TRBJ1-5; 7 positions agree with TRBD1. CDR3 DNA: TGTGCCAGTAGTATATTGGGGACAGGCAATCAGCCCCAGCATTTT. The encoded protein is CASSILGTGNQPQHF. The full variable domain, in which reference TRBV19 and TRBJ1-5 provide the parts outside the CDR3, is DGGITQSPKYLFRKEGQNVTLSCEQNLNHDAMYWYRQDPGQGLRLIYYSQIVNDFQKGDIAEGYSVSREKKESFPLTVTSAQKNPTAFYLCASSILGTGNQPQHFGDGTRLSIL.